A single sample is the source of the 6 T cell receptor beta chains below, sequenced in a study of T cell responses to AZD1222 COVID-19 vaccine. Sequencing was performed with immunoSEQ multiplex PCR; in TCRdb, only in-frame clones are kept and a portion is missing. The repertoire holds over 110,000 clones, with roughly 93% as singletons. Sample: peripheral blood, taken 28 days after the second AZD1222 dose. These receptor sequences come from an adult who received the AZD1222 COVID-19 vaccine.

V is TRBV5-1 and J is TRBJ1-1; 9 bases are a match to TRBD1. V lost 0 bases to trimming and J lost 3 bases; unmatched junction nucleotides: 3. The CDR3 loop spans 15 amino acids. CDR1 and CDR2 from the germline V gene are SGHRS and YFSETQ. In DNA form, the CDR3 reads TGCGCCAGCAGCTTGGATGGACAGGGGCACACTGAAGCTTTCTTT. Translation: CASSLDGQGHTEAFF.

The CDR3 spells CASSLGGSSPLHF. The CDR3 DNA reads as TGTGCCAGCAGCTTGGGGGGGTCTTCACCCCTCCACTTT. This chain joins TRBV5-6 and TRBJ1-6; weak D call: TRBD1 (5 bases). The CDR3 is 13 amino acids. V was trimmed by 0 bases and J by 9 bases, leaving 7 bases between them. Germline V gene data show CDR1 as SGHDT and CDR2 as YYEEEE.

This chain uses TRBV6-2 or TRBV6-3 with TRBJ2-7; D may correspond to TRBD1 or TRBD2 (6 bases each). CDR3 length: 14 amino acids. Germline loops: CDR1 MNHEY, CDR2 SVGEGT. Between the trimmed V and J ends, which lost 2 bases and 2 bases, there was a span of 10 bases. CDR3 bases: TGTGCCAGCAGTTACAGGGGGGCCACCTACGAGCAGTACGTC. Protein: CASSYRGATYEQYV.

CDR3 residues: CASSLVGLAGAYNEQFF. The CDR3 coding sequence is TGCGCCAGCAGCTTGGTTGGTCTAGCGGGAGCCTACAATGAGCAGTTCTTC. The gene calls are TRBV5-1 and TRBJ2-1, with 10 nucleotides matching TRBD2. J was trimmed by 2 bases and V by 0 bases; bases with no gene match: 5. Germline V lookup: CDR1 SGHRS, CDR2 YFSETQ. The CDR3 extends over 17 amino acids.

The V and J genes are TRBV6-1 and TRBJ2-3; no clear D. The CDR3 sequence is 11 residues long. CDR1 is MNHNS and CDR2 is SASEGT in the germline V gene. Trimming took off 2 bases at V and 5 bases at J, with 2 bases between the two ends. The CDR3 loop is CASSERDTQYF. The CDR3 DNA follows: TGTGCCAGCAGTGAAAGAGATACGCAGTATTTT.

The chain carries TRBV11-2 and TRBJ2-7, with TRBD1 identical over 7 bases. Unmatched junction bases numbered 5, after V lost 5 bases and J lost 4 bases. Germline loops: CDR1 SGHAT, CDR2 FQNNGV. CDR3 length: 13 residues. The chain's CDR3 is CASSANRGYEQYV. The CDR3 nucleotides are TGTGCCAGCAGCGCAAACAGGGGTTACGAGCAGTACGTC.